Presented here are 2 T cell receptor beta chains from one specimen sequenced in a study of T-cell memory formation after mild COVID-19. TCRdb fed the 5' RACE reads into MiXCR, producing one record per CDR3 protein. The sample has a few hundred thousand distinct CDR3 sequences; roughly 21% are singletons. The sample taken for sequencing was PBMCs or a T cell subset sorted from them (not recorded which). These TCRs come from an adult woman who had mild COVID-19 (a few samples of this study predate the infection). Cell type and time point are not known.

This clonotype has just a few counts. The chain has TRBV20-1 and TRBJ2-7, with a possible D match to TRBD1 (5 bases). The CDR3 has 12 residues. V lost 4 bases and J 5 bases, leaving 12 bases between the germline ends. CDR1 is DFQATT and CDR2 is SNEGSKA in the germline V gene (reference sequence). Here the CDR3 reads CSAKGRVDEQYF. CDR3 bases: TGCAGTGCTAAGGGCAGGGTAGACGAGCAGTACTTC.

The chain is built from TRBV20-1 and TRBJ2-1, with TRBD1 as a possible D gene (6 bases). Per germline, CDR1 DFQATT and CDR2 SNEGSKA (reference sequence). The V gene lost 3 bases and the J gene lost 0 bases, with 9 bases spanning the gap. The CDR3 loop spans 14 amino acids. CDR3 DNA: TGCAGTGCTAGCCAGGGGAGCTCCTACAATGAGCAGTTCTTC. Translation: CSASQGSSYNEQFF.